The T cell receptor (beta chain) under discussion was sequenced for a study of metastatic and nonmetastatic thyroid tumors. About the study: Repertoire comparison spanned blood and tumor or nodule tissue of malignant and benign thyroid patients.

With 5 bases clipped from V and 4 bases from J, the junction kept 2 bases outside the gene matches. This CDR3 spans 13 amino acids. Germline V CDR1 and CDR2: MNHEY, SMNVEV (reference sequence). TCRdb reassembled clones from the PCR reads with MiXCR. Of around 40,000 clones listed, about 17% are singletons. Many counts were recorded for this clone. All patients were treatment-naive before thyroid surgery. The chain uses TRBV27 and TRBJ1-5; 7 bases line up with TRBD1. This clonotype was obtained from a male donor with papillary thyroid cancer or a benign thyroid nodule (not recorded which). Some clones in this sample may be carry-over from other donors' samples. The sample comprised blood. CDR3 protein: CASSQDRNQPQHF. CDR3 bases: TGTGCCAGCAGTCAGGACAGGAATCAGCCCCAGCATTTT.